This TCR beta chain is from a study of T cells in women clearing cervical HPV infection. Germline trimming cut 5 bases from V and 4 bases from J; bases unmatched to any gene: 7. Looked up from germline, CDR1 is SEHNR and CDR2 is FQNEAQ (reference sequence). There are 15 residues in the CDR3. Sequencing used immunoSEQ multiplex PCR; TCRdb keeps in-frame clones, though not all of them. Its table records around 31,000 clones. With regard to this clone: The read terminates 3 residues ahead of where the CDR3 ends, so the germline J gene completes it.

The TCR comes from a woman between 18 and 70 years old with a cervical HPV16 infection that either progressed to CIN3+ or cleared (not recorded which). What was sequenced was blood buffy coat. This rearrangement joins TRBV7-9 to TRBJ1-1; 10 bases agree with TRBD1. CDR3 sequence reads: CASSTLGQGTTEAFF. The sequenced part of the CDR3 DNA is TGTGCCAGCAGCACACTGGGACAGGGGACCACTGAA. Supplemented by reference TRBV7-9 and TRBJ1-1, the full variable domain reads DTGVSQNPRHKITKRGQNVTFRCDPISEHNRLYWYRQTLGQGPEFLTYFQNEAQLEKSRLLSDRFSAERPKGSFSTLEIQRTEQGDSAMYLCASSTLGQGTTEAFFGQGTRLTVV.